Reported below is one T cell receptor beta chain. Different DNA sequences within this sample yield the same CDR3. These data belong to a study of blood T cell repertoires in COVID-19. The wider study: Samples representing acute and convalescent COVID-19 were sourced from the United States, Italy and Spain.

Authors' processing steps: For nucleated cells, counts were estimated from reference gene primer amplification. Sequenced by immunoSEQ multiplex PCR; TCRdb stores in-frame clones only, minus some. That table supplies the V and J calls and clone size; D and trimming were determined from the DNA. The sample yields around 200,000 clones, 85% to 90% seen once. Participant age was roughly 18 to 95 years, and participants resided in around 24 US areas. Which cohort a participant joined came from the clinical history participants gave. The V end was cut by 1 base, the J end by 1 base, with 10 bases between. Germline V gene sequence: CDR1 SGHDT, CDR2 YYEEEE. The CDR3 runs to 15 residues.

The receptor comes from a woman in her forties or fifties in a cohort exposed to, infected with or recovered from COVID-19 (not recorded which). The chain recombines TRBV5-6 with TRBJ2-3; maybe TRBD1 (6 bases). The sequenced sample consisted of PBMCs or T cells enriched from blood (not recorded which). The CDR3 here is CASSLRSGGTDTQYF. The CDR3 DNA is TGTGCCAGCAGCTTGCGGTCAGGGGGCACAGATACGCAGTATTTT.